This T cell receptor beta chain was recovered during a study of cytomegalovirus exposure and HLA in healthy donors. Findings of the study overall: In a later analysis, specific HLA alleles were associated with 15,000 to 20,000 TCR beta sequences at a 0.05 false discovery rate. Accounts indicate the classifier identified cytomegalovirus status with strong specificity and sensitivity. The likely origin of a cluster of highly shared sequence variants was a sequencing artifact.

Concerning this clone itself: Its specificity is not known.

Healthy bone marrow donors formed the donor group. V was pared by 3 bases and J by 5 bases, with 16 bases between. The germline V gene has CDR1 MGHRA and CDR2 YSYEKL. The CDR3 consists of 15 residues. Use of 60 Vbeta and 13 Jbeta primers characterized the PCR. Here immunoSEQ multiplex PCR was the method, and the copy in TCRdb shows in-frame clones only, minus some. The sample lists 110,000 or so clones, 67% occurring once. The chain combines TRBV4-1 with TRBJ1-2; D not resolved. Input material: PBMCs. The clonotype was recovered from a young man in good health and CMV-seropositive. This chain's CDR3 is CASSQETSQPYGYTF. In nucleotides, the CDR3 is TGCGCCAGCAGCCAGGAGACTTCGCAACCTTATGGCTACACCTTC.